The 22 T cell receptor beta chains presented below share a single source sample, sequenced in a study of PD-1 blockade in classical Hodgkin lymphoma. Clones were sequenced by immunoSEQ multiplex PCR, and TCRdb holds only the in-frame ones, with some missing. The repertoire holds approximately 28,000 clones, roughly four fifths seen once, with approximately 0.52% in the top ten. Specified time point: cycle 4 day 1 (C4D1), after around six weeks of nivolumab. Every one of the patients relapsed after autologous stem cell transplantation (brentuximab vedotin exposure was variable). Researchers used magnetic negative selection to pull out pure CD4+ T cells from thawed PBMCs. Sequences were derived from CD4+ T cells from blood, sampled before the fourth cycle of nivolumab. Receptors originate from a human donor with classical Hodgkin lymphoma.

This chain connects TRBV6-5 to TRBJ2-7; a possible D gene is TRBD2 (7 bases). The CDR3 is 14 residues long. CDR1 is MNHEY, CDR2 SVGAGI, per germline. Trimming removed 2 bases from V and 4 bases from J, with 12 bases in between. The CDR3 region has the DNA TGTGCCAGCAGTTACCTGGGAGGGGGGTACGAGCAGTACTTC. Amino acid sequence: CASSYLGGGYEQYF.

The chain uses TRBV20-1 and TRBJ2-1; D possibly corresponds to TRBD2 (5 bases). Germline-derived CDR1 and CDR2 are DFQATT and SNEGSKA (reference sequence). V shed 5 bases and J shed 9 bases, with 11 bases lying between them. CDR3 length: 11 amino acids. The CDR3 DNA is TGCAGTGCTCGAACTAGTTTTGAGCAGTTCTTC. It translates to CSARTSFEQFF.

This clone has just a few counts. The rearrangement links TRBV7-3 to TRBJ1-1; TRBD1 matches at 7 bases. CDR1 and CDR2 from the germline V gene are SGHTA and FQGTGA. The length of the CDR3 is 16 residues. V gave up 2 bases and J gave up 1 base; unmatched junction bases: 7. In DNA, the CDR3 is TGTGCCAGCAGCTTAGAACAGGGGCGGGGGAACACTGAAGCTTTCTTT. Residues: CASSLEQGRGNTEAFF.

The chain joins TRBV10-3 to TRBJ2-3; the D is unclear. The CDR3 runs 15 residues. From germline, CDR1 is ENHRY and CDR2 SYGVKD. Deletions cut 3 bases from V and 6 bases from J, with 16 bases between. CDR3 region: CAISDPTRSPDTQYF. The CDR3 DNA sequence: TGTGCCATCAGTGACCCGACAAGATCACCGGATACGCAGTATTTT.

The chain uses TRBV4-1 and TRBJ2-1; a weak D match, TRBD2 (7 bases). CDR3 size: 17 residues. The V gene's germline CDR1 is MGHRA and CDR2 YSYEKL. V lost 4 bases and J lost 0, with 16 bases in between. In DNA, the CDR3 is TGCGCCAGCAGCCCTGCGGGGGCTCAGAGCTCCTACAATGAGCAGTTCTTC. It specifies CASSPAGAQSSYNEQFF.

This chain uses TRBV27 with TRBJ2-2; D gene ambiguous. CDR1 and CDR2 from the germline V gene are MNHEY and SMNVEV (reference sequence). The CDR3 runs to 13 residues. V was shortened by 9 bases and J by 7 bases, with 15 bases between the two germline ends. This CDR3 reads CARFISGVGELFF. The CDR3 DNA sequence: TGTGCCAGGTTCATCTCGGGCGTCGGGGAGCTGTTTTTT.

The chain has TRBV5-8 and TRBJ2-1, with TRBD2 identical over 10 bases. V was pared by 4 bases and J by 8 bases, with 9 bases of the junction left unmatched. The CDR3 runs 15 residues. CDR1 is SGHTS, CDR2 YDEGEE, per germline. The CDR3: CASSLRASGSHEQFF. Here the CDR3 DNA reads TGTGCCAGCAGCCTGAGGGCTAGCGGGAGCCATGAGCAGTTCTTC. The whole variable domain, filled in from reference TRBV5-8 and TRBJ2-1, reads EAGVTQSPTHLIKTRGQQATLRCSPISGHTSVYWYQQALGLGLQFLLWYDEGEERNRGNFPPRFSGRQFPNYSSELNVNALELEDSALYLCASSLRASGSHEQFFGPGTRLTVL.

This sequence joins TRBV2 and TRBJ1-2; a possible D gene is TRBD1 (5 bases). The CDR3 spans 13 residues. Germline loops: CDR1 SNHLY, CDR2 FYNNEI. V lost 5 bases to trimming and J lost 6 bases, with 13 bases between them. CDR3 amino acids: CASSMDGGHGYTF. The DNA of the CDR3 is TGTGCCAGCAGTATGGACGGGGGACATGGCTACACCTTC.

This chain uses TRBV5-1 with TRBJ2-3, with D perhaps matching TRBD1 (5 bases). Germline CDR1 is SGHRS and CDR2 is YFSETQ. Trimming stripped 3 bases from V and 4 bases from J, with 6 bases between. CDR3 length: 12 residues. The CDR3 DNA is TGCGCCAGCAGCTCAGGGTCAGATACGCAGTATTTT. Its protein is CASSSGSDTQYF.

This clone is a singleton in its sample. The V and J genes are TRBV27 and TRBJ2-3; TRBD2 might be the D (6 bases). This CDR3 spans 16 amino acids. V shed 6 bases and J shed 0 bases, with 16 bases lying between them. Looked up from germline, CDR1 is MNHEY and CDR2 is SMNVEV (reference sequence). CDR3 sequence: CASSQLWGESTDTQYF. The CDR3 nucleotides read TGTGCCAGCAGCCAACTGTGGGGGGAGAGCACAGATACGCAGTATTTT.

The chain employs TRBV6-6 and TRBJ1-1; D unclear. The CDR3 consists of 13 residues. Germline V gene sequence: CDR1 MNHNY, CDR2 SVGAGI (reference sequence). V lost 6 bases, J lost 3 bases, and 11 bases lay in between. As DNA, the CDR3 is TGTGCCAGCAGCTATTCGGTGGACACTGAAGCTTTCTTT. Translating it yields CASSYSVDTEAFF.

This clone was seen once. V gene TRBV28 combines with J gene TRBJ2-2, with TRBD2 identical over 12 bases. The V gene's germline CDR1 is MDHEN and CDR2 SYDVKM. The CDR3 loop spans 15 amino acids. The V segment lost 5 bases and the J segment 6 bases; nucleotides outside the gene matches: 4. The CDR3 coding sequence is TGTGCCAGCAGTCCACTAGCGGGAGGAGCCGGGGAGCTGTTTTTT. This encodes CASSPLAGGAGELFF.

This clone was observed a single time. V is TRBV19 and J is TRBJ2-7; D may be TRBD2 (6 bases). The CDR3 consists of 16 residues. CDR1 is LNHDA and CDR2 is SQIVND in the germline V gene (reference sequence). Trimming took off 3 bases at V and 2 bases at J, with 17 bases between the two ends. The CDR3 loop is CASSIDPDGGAYEQYF. The CDR3 DNA reads TGTGCCAGTAGTATCGACCCGGACGGGGGTGCCTACGAGCAGTACTTC.

The chain joins TRBV4-2 to TRBJ2-1; 11 nucleotides line up with TRBD2. Losses at the gene ends were 1 base for V and 8 bases for J; bases not matched to a gene: 16. Germline loops: CDR1 LGHNA, CDR2 YNFKEQ. The length of the CDR3 is 19 residues. CDR3 sequence: CASSQARFVLAGVSDEQFF. CDR3 coding DNA: TGTGCCAGCAGCCAAGCCCGATTCGTACTAGCGGGAGTTTCAGATGAGCAGTTCTTC.

V is TRBV28 and J is TRBJ2-7, with D perhaps TRBD1 (5 bases). The CDR3 consists of 14 residues. Germline values: CDR1 MDHEN, CDR2 SYDVKM. V was trimmed by 6 bases and J by 5 bases, leaving 17 bases between them. The CDR3 is CASSLRQRRHEQYF. The CDR3 region has the DNA TGTGCCAGCAGCTTGCGACAGCGAAGACACGAGCAGTACTTC.

The J gene is TRBJ2-7, the V gene TRBV7-2; perhaps TRBD2 as D (5 bases). CDR3 length: 13 residues. CDR1 is SGHTA, CDR2 FQGNSA, per germline. V shed 5 bases and J shed 4 bases, with 12 bases lying between them. The CDR3 loop is CASSPQEAYEQYF. In nucleotides, the CDR3 is TGTGCCAGCAGCCCCCAGGAGGCTTACGAGCAGTACTTC. The whole variable domain, remainder taken from reference TRBV7-2 and TRBJ2-7, is GAGVSQSPSNKVTEKGKDVELRCDPISGHTALYWYRQSLGQGLEFLIYFQGNSAPDKSGLPSDRFSAERTGGSVSTLTIQRTQQEDSAVYLCASSPQEAYEQYFGPGTRLTVT.

This clone appeared a single time. CDR3 nucleotide sequence: TGTGCCAGCAGTTCCCTAGGGACTTTTAGCAATCAGCCCCAGCATTTT. Protein sequence: CASSSLGTFSNQPQHF. This sequence joins TRBV28 and TRBJ1-5; TRBD1 is a possible D gene (5 bases). Germline CDR1 reads MDHEN; CDR2 reads SYDVKM. CDR3 length: 16 residues. V was clipped by 4 bases and J by 0 bases, with 13 bases between them.

The chain couples TRBV7-9 to TRBJ1-5; no definite D call. The germline gives CDR1 SEHNR, CDR2 FQNEAQ (reference sequence). The V gene lost 2 bases and the J gene lost 5 bases, with 10 bases spanning the gap. CDR3 length: 14 residues. The CDR3 DNA reads as TGTGCCAGCAGCTTACGCGCAGCCGATCAGCCCCAGCATTTT. Protein product: CASSLRAADQPQHF.

The genes are TRBV5-1 and TRBJ2-1; TRBD2 matches 9 bases. The germline CDR1 and CDR2 sequences are SGHRS and YFSETQ. This CDR3 has 14 amino acids. The V and J ends lost 4 bases and 3 bases, in that order; junction bases with no gene match: 2. As DNA, the CDR3 is TGCGCCAGCAGCCTTAGCGGGAGCTACAATGAGCAGTTCTTC. It translates to CASSLSGSYNEQFF.

The chain couples TRBV7-8 to TRBJ1-2; TRBD1 matches 7 bases. This CDR3 is built from 14 residues. CDR1 and CDR2 (germline): SGHVS, FQNEAQ. Trimming removed 5 bases from V and 4 bases from J; junction bases left unmatched: 7. In DNA, the CDR3 is TGTGCCAGCAGCCCAACGGGACAGATCTATGGCTACACCTTC. Encoded protein: CASSPTGQIYGYTF. Combining the CDR3 with reference TRBV7-8 and TRBJ1-2 gives the whole variable domain GAGVSQSPRYKVAKRGQDVALRCDPISGHVSLFWYQQALGQGPEFLTYFQNEAQLDKSGLPSDRFFAERPEGSVSTLKIQRTQQEDSAVYLCASSPTGQIYGYTFGSGTRLTVV.

V gene TRBV21-1 combines with J gene TRBJ2-1; no DNA check was done on the table's D call, TRBD1. TRBV21-1 is tagged as a pseudogene. This CDR3 region has 17 residues. CDR3 in DNA: TGTGCCAGCAGCAAAGCTGGCCCTAGGGACAGGTTGGGTGAGCAGTTCTTC. Its translation is CASSKAGPRDRLGEQFF.

This chain joins TRBV28 and TRBJ2-7, with a weak D call TRBD1 (5 bases). V shed 5 bases and J shed 5 bases, with 19 bases lying between them. This CDR3 is built from 15 residues. CDR1 and CDR2 from the germline V gene are MDHEN and SYDVKM. The CDR3 DNA reads as TGTGCCAGCAGTAATAGGGGCGCATGGCTTCACGAGCAGTACTTC. Translating gives CASSNRGAWLHEQYF.